The entry below describes one T cell receptor (beta chain). Here immunoSEQ multiplex PCR was the method, and the copy in TCRdb shows in-frame clones only, minus some. The sample holds fewer than 200,000 clones, 80% to 90% seen once. This sample was included in a study of control samples from healthy donors and cancer patients. Germline assignment: CDR1 SEHNR and CDR2 FQNEAQ (reference sequence). The CDR3 covers 15 residues. V lost 2 bases, J lost 6 bases, and 16 bases lay in between. Sequenced input: blood. This TCR derives from a woman aged 25 to 39 in good health. This sequence joins TRBV7-9 and TRBJ1-2; D gene unclear. The CDR3 nucleotides are TGTGCCAGCAGCTTAAGGTCCGCAGGTGGTGATGGCTACACCTTC. Encoded protein: CASSLRSAGGDGYTF.